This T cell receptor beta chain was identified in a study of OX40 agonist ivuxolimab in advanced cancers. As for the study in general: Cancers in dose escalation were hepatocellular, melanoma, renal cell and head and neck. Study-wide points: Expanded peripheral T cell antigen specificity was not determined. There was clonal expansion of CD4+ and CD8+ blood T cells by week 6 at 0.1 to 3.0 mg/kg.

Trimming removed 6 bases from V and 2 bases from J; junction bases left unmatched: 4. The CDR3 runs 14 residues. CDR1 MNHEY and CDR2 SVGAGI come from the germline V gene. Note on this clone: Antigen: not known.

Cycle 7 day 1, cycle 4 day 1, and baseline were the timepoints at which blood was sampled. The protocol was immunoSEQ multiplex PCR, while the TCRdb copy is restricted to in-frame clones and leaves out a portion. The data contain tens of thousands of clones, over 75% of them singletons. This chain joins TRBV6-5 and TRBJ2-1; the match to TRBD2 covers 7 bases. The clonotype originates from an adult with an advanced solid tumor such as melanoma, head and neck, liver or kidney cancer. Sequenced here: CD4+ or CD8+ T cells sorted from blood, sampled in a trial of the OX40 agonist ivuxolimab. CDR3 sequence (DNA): TGTGCCAGCAGGGGGACTACCGCCTACAATGAGCAGTTCTTC. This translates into CASRGTTAYNEQFF.